The next 24 T cell receptor beta chains were all read from a single sample in a study of spatial heterogeneity in lung cancer. Time point defined: sample taken at primary tumor resection. Study outcomes and limitations: Intratumoral expanded alpha and beta TCR counts were found to track tumor mutation counts.

These receptors lack a known antigen. A single record per CDR3 protein comes from TCRdb applying MiXCR to the 5' RACE reads. The sample gives some 97,000 distinct CDR3 sequences, about 4.6% of which show up once; 21% is in the top ten. This specimen consisted of lung tumor tissue, obtained at surgery. These receptors all come from a male donor with early-stage non-small cell lung cancer.

This clonotype occurred many times. The rearrangement joins TRBV29-1 to TRBJ1-1; TRBD1 is a possible D gene (5 bases). Germline V gene sequence: CDR1 SQVTM, CDR2 ANQGSEA. The CDR3 is made up of 11 amino acids. V lost 5 bases to trimming and J lost 10 bases, with 14 bases between them. CDR3 amino acids: CSVRTGWGAFF. Written as DNA, the CDR3 is TGCAGCGTTCGTACAGGCTGGGGAGCTTTCTTT.

This clonotype has ten or more counts. The chain links TRBV5-1 to TRBJ1-1, with D possibly matching TRBD1 (6 bases). V was pared by 0 bases and J by 1 base, with 16 bases between. Germline V gives CDR1 SGHRS, CDR2 YFSETQ. This CDR3 is 17 amino acids long. CDR3 nucleotides: TGCGCCAGCAGCTTGGATACAGGGAGGGGTAAGAACACTGAAGCTTTCTTT. This codes for CASSLDTGRGKNTEAFF.

This clonotype has a handful of counts. The V gene is TRBV6-1, the J gene TRBJ1-3; the D is unclear. Germline V gives CDR1 MNHNS, CDR2 SASEGT. Trimming shortened V by 6 bases and J by 3 bases, and 15 bases separated the two germline ends. CDR3 length equals 15 residues. In DNA, the CDR3 is TGTGCCAGCAGCCTTTCGGGAGGCCTTGGAAACACCATATATTTT. Its protein is CASSLSGGLGNTIYF.

This clonotype was detected ten times or more. This chain uses TRBV6-5 with TRBJ2-3; possible D gene TRBD1, 8 bases. In germline, CDR1 is MNHEY, CDR2 SVGAGI. There are 14 residues in the CDR3. V was pared by 6 bases and J by 3 bases, with 13 bases between. The chain's CDR3 is CASRDRGGTDTQYF. Written as DNA, the CDR3 is TGTGCCAGCAGAGACAGGGGAGGGACAGATACGCAGTATTTT.

This clonotype was counted a few times. CDR3 protein: CSARVAGTGSMNTEAFF. The CDR3 DNA is TGCAGTGCTAGAGTCGCCGGGACAGGTTCCATGAACACTGAAGCTTTCTTT. V gene TRBV20-1 combines with J gene TRBJ1-1; 8 bases align to TRBD1. CDR1 is DFQATT, CDR2 SNEGSKA, per germline (reference sequence). CDR3 length: 17 residues. Trimming at V came to 1 base and at J to 0 bases, leaving 10 bases not matched to a gene.

This clonotype was recorded many times. The V gene is TRBV18, the J gene TRBJ2-7; perhaps TRBD2 as D (6 bases). CDR1 is KGHSH and CDR2 is LQKENI in the germline V gene. The ends were cut back, 3 bases at V and 7 bases at J, with 16 bases in the middle. This CDR3 is built from 14 residues. The CDR3 spells CASSPEEGVREQYF. In nucleotides, the CDR3 is TGTGCCAGCTCACCGGAGGAGGGAGTGAGGGAGCAGTACTTC.

This clonotype has more than one count but fewer than ten. This chain joins TRBV19 and TRBJ2-6; TRBD2 matches 7 bases. This CDR3 has 19 amino acids. The germline CDR1 and CDR2 sequences are LNHDA and SQIVND (reference sequence). The V segment lost 4 bases and the J segment 1 base; nucleotides outside the gene matches: 13. The CDR3 spells CASSSPRGGSWSGANVLTF. The CDR3 nucleotides are TGTGCCAGTAGTAGCCCCCGCGGCGGGAGTTGGTCTGGGGCCAACGTCCTGACTTTC.

The chain combines TRBV7-9 with TRBJ1-2; tentative D call: TRBD1 (5 bases). The CDR3 has 13 amino acids. Trimming stripped 6 bases from V and 8 bases from J, with 16 bases between. Germline V gene data show CDR1 as SEHNR and CDR2 as FQNEAQ (reference sequence). The CDR3 protein is CASSSQGPPGYTF. In nucleotides, the CDR3 is TGTGCCAGCAGTTCTCAGGGTCCACCAGGCTACACCTTC.

This clonotype has more than one count but fewer than ten. The V gene is TRBV7-2, the J gene TRBJ2-1; the D gene could be TRBD1 or TRBD2 (6 bases each). The CDR3 sequence is 16 residues long. The V and J ends lost 5 bases and 8 bases respectively, with 22 bases between them. From germline, CDR1 is SGHTA and CDR2 FQGNSA. The CDR3 DNA reads TGTGCCAGCAGCCTGTCACTAGCAGAAAGGGGGGATGAGCAGTTCTTC. Amino acid sequence: CASSLSLAERGDEQFF.

This clonotype has a handful of counts. V is TRBV4-1 and J is TRBJ1-5, with 7 bases aligning to TRBD1. Germline V gene sequence: CDR1 MGHRA, CDR2 YSYEKL. The CDR3 extends over 16 amino acids. V trimming: 1 base; J trimming: 6 bases; junction bases outside the gene matches: 9. The CDR3 loop reads CASSQVSLGGLQPQHF. Here the CDR3 DNA reads TGCGCCAGCAGCCAAGTGTCGTTAGGGGGCCTTCAGCCCCAGCATTTT.

This clonotype was detected ten times or more. The CDR3 reads CASSLRDGPNYGYTF. In nucleotides, the CDR3 is TGCGCCAGCAGCTTGCGGGACGGCCCTAACTATGGCTACACCTTC. This chain connects TRBV5-1 to TRBJ1-2, with TRBD1 as a possible D gene (5 bases). The V end lost 1 base, the J end lost 0 bases, and 10 bases lay between the germline ends. Germline lookup yields CDR1 SGHRS and CDR2 YFSETQ. The CDR3 is made up of 15 amino acids.

Ten or more counts support this clonotype. The genes are TRBV6-1 and TRBJ2-1, with 7 nucleotides matching TRBD1. This CDR3 spans 15 amino acids. The V and J ends lost 6 bases and 9 bases, in that order; junction bases with no gene match: 14. Germline V gene lookup returns CDR1 MNHNS and CDR2 SASEGT. CDR3 loop: CASRSGQVEGGEQFF. The CDR3 DNA reads as TGTGCCAGCAGATCCGGACAGGTTGAAGGAGGTGAGCAGTTCTTC.

This clonotype was detected ten times or more. The chain has TRBV5-1 and TRBJ2-3; D might be TRBD2 (6 bases). Trimming pared 1 base from V and 3 bases from J, leaving 12 bases between. Germline assignment: CDR1 SGHRS and CDR2 YFSETQ. The CDR3 is made up of 15 amino acids. CDR3 loop: CASSLRSGVTDTQYF. DNA of the CDR3: TGCGCCAGCAGCTTGCGCTCGGGAGTGACAGATACGCAGTATTTT.

This clonotype was found many times. The chain links TRBV20-1 to TRBJ2-2, with D possibly being TRBD1 (5 bases). Per the germline V gene, CDR1 is DFQATT and CDR2 is SNEGSKA (reference sequence). The CDR3 has 14 amino acids. V lost 3 bases, J lost 6 bases, and 14 bases lay in between. The CDR3: CSARRPRVAGELFF. CDR3 nucleotides: TGCAGTGCTAGGAGACCCAGGGTGGCCGGGGAGCTGTTTTTT.

This clonotype was detected many times. The rearrangement links TRBV5-1 to TRBJ2-1, with a weak D call TRBD2 (5 bases). The V gene's germline CDR1 is SGHRS and CDR2 YFSETQ. The CDR3 loop spans 13 amino acids. V was pared by 4 bases and J by 5 bases, with 10 bases between. For the CDR3, the DNA is TGCGCCAGCAGCACCGGGGTCAACAATGAGCAGTTCTTC. It yields the protein CASSTGVNNEQFF. The entire variable domain, with the rest obtained from reference TRBV5-1 and TRBJ2-1, is as follows: KAGVTQTPRYLIKTRGQQVTLSCSPISGHRSVSWYQQTPGQGLQFLFEYFSETQRNKGNFPGRFSGRQFSNSRSEMNVSTLELGDSALYLCASSTGVNNEQFFGPGTRLTVL.

This clonotype was detected many times. The gene calls are TRBV5-1 and TRBJ2-3; D is unresolved. V lost 2 bases and J 6 bases, leaving 10 bases between the germline ends. The CDR3 consists of 13 residues. Germline lookup yields CDR1 SGHRS and CDR2 YFSETQ. The CDR3 loop is CASSFQVRDTQYF. The CDR3 bases are TGCGCCAGCAGCTTTCAGGTTAGGGATACGCAGTATTTT.

Ten or more counts support this clonotype. This sequence joins TRBV4-1 and TRBJ1-5, with D unclear. Germline V gene data show CDR1 as MGHRA and CDR2 as YSYEKL. CDR3 length: 15 amino acids. V lost 1 base to trimming and J lost 4 bases, with 11 bases between them. CDR3 bases: TGCGCCAGCAGCCAAGTGACCAGAAGTAATCAGCCCCAGCATTTT. It translates to CASSQVTRSNQPQHF.

This clonotype has just a few counts. The V gene is TRBV4-1, the J gene TRBJ1-6; tentative D call: TRBD1 (6 bases). The CDR3 totals 16 residues. From germline, CDR1 is MGHRA and CDR2 YSYEKL. V was shortened by 4 bases and J by 10 bases, with 20 bases between the two germline ends. The CDR3 DNA reads as TGCGCCAGCAGCCCATTCTCGGGCAGGGGTGGATCACCCCTCCACTTT. Amino acids: CASSPFSGRGGSPLHF.

Ten or more counts support this clonotype. The genes are TRBV5-4 and TRBJ1-4, with a tentative D call TRBD1 (5 bases). Germline CDR1 SGHNT, CDR2 YYREEE (reference sequence). This CDR3 is 16 amino acids long. With 4 bases removed from V and 5 bases from J, the gap between germline ends came to 18 bases. In DNA, the CDR3 is TGTGCCAGCAGCAGCATCGTCCCCGACAGAAATGAAAAACTGTTTTTT. Amino acid sequence: CASSSIVPDRNEKLFF.

This chain uses TRBV4-2 with TRBJ2-4; either TRBD1 or TRBD2 may fit D (5 bases each). Germline CDR1 LGHNA, CDR2 YNFKEQ. The CDR3 totals 17 residues. Trimming cost V 0 bases and J 1 base, with 13 bases left between them. CDR3 nucleotides: TGTGCCAGCAGCCAAGAATTTCGGGGCTCGGCCAAAAACATTCAGTACTTC. This gives the protein CASSQEFRGSAKNIQYF.

This clonotype occurred many times. The CDR3 DNA reads TGTGCCAGCAGCGTACTTTCGTCGGCAGATAGCAATCAGCCCCAGCATTTT. Protein sequence: CASSVLSSADSNQPQHF. The chain joins TRBV9 to TRBJ1-5; D uncertain. The V end lost 1 base, the J end lost 0 bases, and 14 bases lay between the germline ends. This CDR3 region has 17 residues. Germline V gene sequence: CDR1 SGDLS, CDR2 YYNGEE.

This clonotype was seen at least ten times. The chain links TRBV28 to TRBJ1-5; D not certain. CDR1 is MDHEN and CDR2 is SYDVKM in the germline V gene. The V gene lost 5 bases and the J gene lost 7 bases, with 15 bases spanning the gap. This CDR3 has 14 amino acids. The CDR3 region is CASSPFQLGQPQHF. The CDR3 DNA follows: TGTGCCAGCAGTCCTTTTCAACTTGGGCAGCCCCAGCATTTT.

This clonotype has a handful of counts. The chain couples TRBV6-2 or TRBV6-3 to TRBJ2-3; 11 nucleotides align to TRBD2. V gave up 11 bases and J gave up 3 bases; unmatched junction bases: 7. CDR3 length: 14 amino acids. CDR1 MNHEY and CDR2 SVGEGT come from the germline V gene. CDR3 sequence reads: CAPGPSGGTDTQYF. The CDR3 nucleotides read TGTGCCCCCGGGCCTAGCGGGGGGACAGATACGCAGTATTTT.

The table lists this clonotype with many counts. The rearrangement uses TRBV4-1 and TRBJ2-1; 10 nucleotides line up with TRBD2. With 1 base clipped from V and 6 bases from J, the junction kept 6 bases outside the gene matches. There are 16 residues in the CDR3. The germline CDR1 and CDR2 sequences are MGHRA and YSYEKL. The CDR3 loop is CASSQVQREGGNEQFF. The CDR3 bases are TGCGCCAGCAGCCAAGTACAGCGGGAGGGAGGCAATGAGCAGTTCTTC.